This entry concerns a single T cell receptor (beta chain). These data are taken from a study of OX40 agonist ivuxolimab in advanced cancers. J gave up 0 bases and V 1 base, and 9 bases lay outside the gene matches. This CDR3 region has 18 residues. From germline, CDR1 is SGDLS and CDR2 YYNGEE. Data came from immunoSEQ multiplex PCR; TCRdb stores just in-frame clones and leaves some out. The sample records over 40,000 clones, approximately 86% being singletons. Here the sequenced sample was CD4+ or CD8+ T cells sorted from blood, taken in a trial of the OX40 agonist ivuxolimab. The rearrangement links TRBV9 to TRBJ2-3, with TRBD2 matching over 9 bases. The sequence came from an adult with an advanced solid tumor such as melanoma, head and neck, liver or kidney cancer. Here the CDR3 reads CASSVPSGGNPSTDTQYF. CDR3 in DNA: TGTGCCAGCAGCGTACCAAGCGGGGGGAACCCTAGCACAGATACGCAGTATTTT.